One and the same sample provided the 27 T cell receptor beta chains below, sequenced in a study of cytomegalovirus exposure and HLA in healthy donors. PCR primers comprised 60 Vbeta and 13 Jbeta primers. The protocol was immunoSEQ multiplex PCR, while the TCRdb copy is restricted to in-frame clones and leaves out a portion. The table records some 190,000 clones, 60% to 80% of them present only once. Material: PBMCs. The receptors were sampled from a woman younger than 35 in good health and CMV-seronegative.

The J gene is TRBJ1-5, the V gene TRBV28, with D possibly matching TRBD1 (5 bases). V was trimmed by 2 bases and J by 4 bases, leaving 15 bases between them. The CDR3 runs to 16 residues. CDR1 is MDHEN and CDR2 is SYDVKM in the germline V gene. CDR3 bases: TGTGCCAGCAGTTTAAAGGGGCTGGGGAAAAATCAGCCCCAGCATTTT. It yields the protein CASSLKGLGKNQPQHF.

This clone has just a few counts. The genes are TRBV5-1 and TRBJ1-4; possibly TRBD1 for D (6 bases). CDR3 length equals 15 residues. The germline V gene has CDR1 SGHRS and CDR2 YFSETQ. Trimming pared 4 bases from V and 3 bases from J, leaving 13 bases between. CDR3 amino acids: CASSPAGVANEKLFF. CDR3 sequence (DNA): TGCGCCAGCAGCCCGGCAGGGGTGGCTAATGAAAAACTGTTTTTT.

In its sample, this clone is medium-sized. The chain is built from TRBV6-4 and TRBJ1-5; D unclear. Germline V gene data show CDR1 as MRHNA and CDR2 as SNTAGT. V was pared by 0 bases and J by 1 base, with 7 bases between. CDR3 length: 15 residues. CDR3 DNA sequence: TGTGCCAGCAGTGACTCAGAGGGAAGCAATCAGCCCCAGCATTTT. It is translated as CASSDSEGSNQPQHF.

CDR3 protein: CASSFRMASGRSFYEQYF. In nucleotides, the CDR3 is TGTGCCAGCAGTTTTAGGATGGCTAGCGGGAGGTCTTTCTACGAGCAGTACTTC. The V and J genes are TRBV28 and TRBJ2-7; 11 bases are shared with TRBD2. CDR3 length: 18 amino acids. V dropped 3 bases and J dropped 3; count of bases not matched to a gene: 13. Germline CDR1 reads MDHEN; CDR2 reads SYDVKM.

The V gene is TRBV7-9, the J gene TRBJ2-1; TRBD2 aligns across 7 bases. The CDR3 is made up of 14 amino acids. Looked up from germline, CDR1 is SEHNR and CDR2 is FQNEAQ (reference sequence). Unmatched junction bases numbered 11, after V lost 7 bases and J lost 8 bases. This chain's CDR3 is CASTVGASGYEQFF. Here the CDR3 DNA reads TGTGCCAGCACAGTAGGGGCTAGCGGATATGAGCAGTTCTTC. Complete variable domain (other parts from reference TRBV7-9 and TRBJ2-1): DTGVSQNPRHKITKRGQNVTFRCDPISEHNRLYWYRQTLGQGPEFLTYFQNEAQLEKSRLLSDRFSAERPKGSFSTLEIQRTEQGDSAMYLCASTVGASGYEQFFGPGTRLTVL.

The CDR3 DNA sequence: TGCGCCAGCAGCGGGACAACCGCCCCCCTTGTGGGGGCCCCAGATACGCAGTATTTT. Amino acids: CASSGTTAPLVGAPDTQYF. The chain uses TRBV5-1 and TRBJ2-3; perhaps TRBD1 as D (6 bases). The CDR3 is made up of 19 amino acids. The V gene lost 4 bases and the J gene lost 4 bases, with 28 bases spanning the gap. Germline values: CDR1 SGHRS, CDR2 YFSETQ.

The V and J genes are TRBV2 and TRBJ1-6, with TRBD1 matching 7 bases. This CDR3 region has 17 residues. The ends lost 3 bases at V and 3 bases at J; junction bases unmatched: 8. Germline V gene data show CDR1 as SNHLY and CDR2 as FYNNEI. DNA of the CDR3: TGTGCCAGCAGTGAGGGGTTCCCAGGGGGCTATAATTCACCCCTCCACTTT. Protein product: CASSEGFPGGYNSPLHF.

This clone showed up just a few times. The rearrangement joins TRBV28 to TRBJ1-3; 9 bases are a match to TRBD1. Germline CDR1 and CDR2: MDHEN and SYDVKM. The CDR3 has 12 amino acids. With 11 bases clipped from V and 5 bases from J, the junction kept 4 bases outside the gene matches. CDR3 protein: CAGGTGRNTIYF. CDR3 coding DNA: TGTGCCGGCGGGACAGGGCGAAACACCATATATTTT.

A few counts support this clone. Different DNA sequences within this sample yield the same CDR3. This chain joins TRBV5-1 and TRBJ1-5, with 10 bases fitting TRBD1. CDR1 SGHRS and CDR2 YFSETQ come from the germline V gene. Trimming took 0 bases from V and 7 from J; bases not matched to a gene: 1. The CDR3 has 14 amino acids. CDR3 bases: TGCGCCAGCAGCTTGGGGACAGGGGGACAGCCCCAGCATTTT. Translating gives CASSLGTGGQPQHF.

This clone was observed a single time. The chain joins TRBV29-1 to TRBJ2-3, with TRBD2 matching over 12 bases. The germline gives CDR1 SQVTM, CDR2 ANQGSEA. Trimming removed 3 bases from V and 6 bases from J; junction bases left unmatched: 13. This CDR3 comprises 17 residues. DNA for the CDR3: TGCAGCGTTGAGTCCCTAGCGGGGGGGCAAACGTTGGATACGCAGTATTTT. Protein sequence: CSVESLAGGQTLDTQYF.

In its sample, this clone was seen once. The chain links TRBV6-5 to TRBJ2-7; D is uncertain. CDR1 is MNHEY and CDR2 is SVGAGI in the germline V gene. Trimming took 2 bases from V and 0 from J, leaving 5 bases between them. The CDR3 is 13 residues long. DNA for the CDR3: TGTGCCAGCAGTTACACAGCCTCCTACGAGCAGTACTTC. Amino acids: CASSYTASYEQYF.

In nucleotides, the CDR3 is TGTGCCAGCAGCTTGGGACATCCGAACACCGGGGAGCTGTTTTTT. This gives the protein CASSLGHPNTGELFF. This chain joins TRBV5-8 and TRBJ2-2; D is ambiguous. The CDR3 is 15 residues long. Looked up from germline, CDR1 is SGHTS and CDR2 is YDEGEE. V lost 0 bases and J 0 bases, leaving 6 bases between the germline ends.

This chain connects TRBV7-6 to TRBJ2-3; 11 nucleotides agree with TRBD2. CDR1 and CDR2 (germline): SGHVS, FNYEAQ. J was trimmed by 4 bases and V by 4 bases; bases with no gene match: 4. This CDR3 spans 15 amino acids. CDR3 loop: CASSSTSGGSDTQYF. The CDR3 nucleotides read TGTGCCAGCAGCTCCACTAGCGGGGGATCAGATACGCAGTATTTT.

The CDR3 protein is CASSQLLALGDNEQFF. The DNA of the CDR3 is TGTGCCAGCAGCCAACTACTAGCCTTAGGGGACAATGAGCAGTTCTTC. The gene calls are TRBV14 and TRBJ2-1; TRBD2 might be the D (6 bases). V lost 2 bases and J lost 5, with 16 bases in between. Germline-derived CDR1 and CDR2 are SGHDN and FVKESK. This CDR3 has 16 amino acids.

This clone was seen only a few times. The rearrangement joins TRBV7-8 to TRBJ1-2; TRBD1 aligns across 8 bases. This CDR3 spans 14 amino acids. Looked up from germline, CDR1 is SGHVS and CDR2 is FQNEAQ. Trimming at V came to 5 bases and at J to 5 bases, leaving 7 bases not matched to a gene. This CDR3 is CASSKTGDGYGYTF. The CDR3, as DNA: TGTGCCAGCAGCAAGACAGGGGACGGGTATGGCTACACCTTC.

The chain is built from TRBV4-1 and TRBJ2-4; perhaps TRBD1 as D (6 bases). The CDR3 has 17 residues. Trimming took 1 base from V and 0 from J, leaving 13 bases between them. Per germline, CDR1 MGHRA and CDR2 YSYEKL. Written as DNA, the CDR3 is TGCGCCAGCAGCCAAGTAAGCCAGGGGCTAGCCAAAAACATTCAGTACTTC. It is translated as CASSQVSQGLAKNIQYF.

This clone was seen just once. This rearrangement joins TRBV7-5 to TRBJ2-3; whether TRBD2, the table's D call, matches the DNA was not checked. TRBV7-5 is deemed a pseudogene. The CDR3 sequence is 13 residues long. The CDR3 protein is CARSPLDTDTQYF. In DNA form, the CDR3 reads TGTGCCAGAAGCCCCTTAGACACAGATACGCAGTATTTT.

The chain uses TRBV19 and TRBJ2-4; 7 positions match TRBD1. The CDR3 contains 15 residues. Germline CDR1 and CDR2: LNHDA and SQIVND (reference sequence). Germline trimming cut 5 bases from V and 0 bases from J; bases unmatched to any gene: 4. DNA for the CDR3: TGTGCCAGTAGTGACGGACAGGTAGCCAAAAACATTCAGTACTTC. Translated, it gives CASSDGQVAKNIQYF.

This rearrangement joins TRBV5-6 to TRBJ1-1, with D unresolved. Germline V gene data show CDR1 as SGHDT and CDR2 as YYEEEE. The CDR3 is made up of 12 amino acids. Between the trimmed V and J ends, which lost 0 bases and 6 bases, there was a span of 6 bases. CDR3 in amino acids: CASSLVAAEAFF. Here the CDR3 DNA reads TGTGCCAGCAGCTTGGTGGCAGCTGAAGCTTTCTTT.

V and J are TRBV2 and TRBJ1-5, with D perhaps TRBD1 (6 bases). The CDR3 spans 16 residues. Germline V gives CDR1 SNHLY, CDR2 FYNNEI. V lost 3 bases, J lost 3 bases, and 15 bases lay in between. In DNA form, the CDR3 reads TGTGCCAGCAGTGATGGGAAGACAGGTCCCAATCAGCCCCAGCATTTT. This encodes CASSDGKTGPNQPQHF.

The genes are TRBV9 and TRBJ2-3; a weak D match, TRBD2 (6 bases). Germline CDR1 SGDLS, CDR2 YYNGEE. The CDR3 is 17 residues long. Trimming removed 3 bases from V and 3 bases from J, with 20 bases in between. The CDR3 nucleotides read TGTGCCAGCAGCGATCCCCTAGGTGGCGGGGAGACAGATACGCAGTATTTT. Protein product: CASSDPLGGGETDTQYF.

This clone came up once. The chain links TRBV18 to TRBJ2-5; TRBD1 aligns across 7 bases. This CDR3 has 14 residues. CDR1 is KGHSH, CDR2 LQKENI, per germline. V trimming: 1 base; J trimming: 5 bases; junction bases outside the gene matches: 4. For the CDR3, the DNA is TGTGCCAGCTCACCACAGGGGGCATATGAGACCCAGTACTTC. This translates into CASSPQGAYETQYF.

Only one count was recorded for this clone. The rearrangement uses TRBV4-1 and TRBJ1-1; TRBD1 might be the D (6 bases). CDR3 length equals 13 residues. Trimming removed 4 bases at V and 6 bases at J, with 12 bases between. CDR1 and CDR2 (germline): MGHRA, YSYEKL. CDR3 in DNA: TGCGCCAGCAGCCTACAGGGTGACGCTGAAGCTTTCTTT. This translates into CASSLQGDAEAFF.

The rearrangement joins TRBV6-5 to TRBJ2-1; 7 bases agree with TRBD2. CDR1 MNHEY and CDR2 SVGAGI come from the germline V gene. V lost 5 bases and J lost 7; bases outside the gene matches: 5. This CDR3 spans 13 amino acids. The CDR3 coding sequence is TGTGCCAGCAGTCCGGGGAGGGGAAATGAGCAGTTCTTC. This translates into CASSPGRGNEQFF.

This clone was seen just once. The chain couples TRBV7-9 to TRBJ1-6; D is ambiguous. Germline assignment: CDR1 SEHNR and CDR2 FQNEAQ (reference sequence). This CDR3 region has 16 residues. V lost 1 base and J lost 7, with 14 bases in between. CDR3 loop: CASSLVGGRGNSPLHF. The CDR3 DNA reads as TGTGCCAGCAGCTTAGTAGGTGGGCGGGGAAATTCACCCCTCCACTTT.

CDR3 protein: CASSYTAGNTIYF. The CDR3 bases are TGTGCCAGCAGCTATACAGCTGGAAACACCATATATTTT. The V call is TRBV5-6, the J call TRBJ1-3; D is unresolved. Germline CDR1 and CDR2: SGHDT and YYEEEE. This CDR3 contains 13 residues. Trimming removed 3 bases from V and 2 bases from J, with 6 bases in between.

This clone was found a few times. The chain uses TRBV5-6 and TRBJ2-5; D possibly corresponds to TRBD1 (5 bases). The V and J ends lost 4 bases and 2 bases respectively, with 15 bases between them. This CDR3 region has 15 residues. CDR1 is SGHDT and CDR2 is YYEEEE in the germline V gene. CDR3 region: CASSPRTMGQETQYF. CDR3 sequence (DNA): TGTGCCAGCAGCCCCCGGACAATGGGACAAGAGACCCAGTACTTC.